The T cell receptor beta chain under discussion was sequenced for a study of T cells in Graves' hyperthyroidism and ophthalmopathy. Patients aged 18 to 65 had newly diagnosed hyperthyroidism that had lasted under 2 months. Diagnoses rested on clinical symptoms, serum thyroxine and TRAb, thyroid ultrasound and orbital computed tomography. PBMCs stemmed from around 10 ml fresh peripheral blood. Regarding the study as a whole: Blood also showed most of the thyroid clonotypes that were expanded above 0.001.

Germline values: CDR1 SGHTA, CDR2 FQGNSA. The CDR3 is 16 residues long. Template material for amplifying TCR beta CDR3 regions consisted of RNA transcripts. A first-round RT-PCR of the TCR CDR3 used the HTBI primer set. MiXCR, applied by TCRdb to the multiplex PCR reads, yields one record per CDR3 protein. The table lists about 160,000 distinct CDR3 sequences, about 9.4% of them singletons, with around 20% in the top ten. As for this clonotype: Its matching antigen is unknown. This may arise from a read error, as a much more abundant clone is one base away.

Sequencing was performed on blood. The chain links TRBV7-2 to TRBJ2-3; maybe TRBD2 (6 bases). This clonotype originated in a woman under 30 with Graves' hyperthyroidism that later progressed to Graves' ophthalmopathy. This chain's CDR3 is CASSLGFGSGTDAQYF. The DNA of the CDR3 is TGTGCCAGCAGCTTAGGGTTCGGGAGTGGCACAGATGCGCAGTATTTT.